Following are 24 T cell receptor beta chains from one sample sequenced in a study of technical replicates of blood from a handful of donors. The table came from immunoSEQ multiplex PCR; TCRdb's copy has only in-frame clones and leaves some out. The profile shows approximately 89,000 clones, about 93% of them singletons. The sequencing sample was made of T cells isolated from PBMCs. These receptors were taken from a human donor in good health.

The rearrangement uses TRBV6-1 and TRBJ1-2, with D perhaps matching TRBD1 (6 bases). V gave up 6 bases and J gave up 2 bases, with 10 bases separating them. The CDR3 is 13 amino acids. Germline CDR1 reads MNHNS; CDR2 reads SASEGT. CDR3 nucleotide sequence: TGTGCCAGCAGGATGGACAGAAACTATGGCTACACCTTC. This sequence encodes CASRMDRNYGYTF.

The rearrangement uses TRBV28 and TRBJ1-5, with D unresolved. This CDR3 has 15 residues. Trimming removed 3 bases at V and 1 base at J, with 10 bases between. Germline values: CDR1 MDHEN, CDR2 SYDVKM. The CDR3 sequence: CASSFRVGSNQPQHF. The CDR3 DNA reads TGTGCCAGCAGTTTTCGCGTGGGCAGCAATCAGCCCCAGCATTTT.

This chain joins TRBV30 and TRBJ1-1; a possible D gene is TRBD1 (5 bases). The CDR3 length is 12 residues. Germline CDR1 is GTSNPN and CDR2 is SVGIG (reference sequence). Trimming cost V 5 bases and J 1 base, with 8 bases left between them. The CDR3 spells CAWETGNTEAFF. In DNA form, the CDR3 reads TGTGCCTGGGAAACAGGGAACACTGAAGCTTTCTTT.

This clone was picked up a small number of times. This chain links TRBV15 with TRBJ2-5; TRBD2 matches at 11 bases. This CDR3 spans 16 amino acids. Per germline, CDR1 LNHNV and CDR2 YYDKDF (reference sequence). Trimming cost V 0 bases and J 5 bases; bases outside gene matches: 5. CDR3 nucleotides: TGTGCCACCAGCAGAGAAAAGACTAGCGGGAAGGAGACCCAGTACTTC. Amino acid sequence: CATSREKTSGKETQYF.

The gene calls are TRBV4-1 and TRBJ1-1; TRBD1 matches 10 bases. The germline gives CDR1 MGHRA, CDR2 YSYEKL. This CDR3 is 17 amino acids long. J gave up 0 bases and V 0 bases, and 4 bases lay outside the gene matches. CDR3 sequence reads: CASSQDRTGGLNTEAFF. The CDR3 nucleotides are TGCGCCAGCAGCCAAGACAGGACAGGGGGGTTGAACACTGAAGCTTTCTTT.

The chain uses TRBV2 and TRBJ2-7, with D maybe TRBD2 (5 bases). Germline V gives CDR1 SNHLY, CDR2 FYNNEI. V lost 3 bases to trimming and J lost 2 bases, with 8 bases between them. CDR3 length equals 13 residues. The CDR3 nucleotides read TGTGCCAGCAGTGATGAGGGAGCCTACGAGCAGTACTTC. Protein product: CASSDEGAYEQYF.

This chain uses TRBV25-1 with TRBJ1-5; 7 nucleotides match TRBD1. Trimming cost V 3 bases and J 2 bases; bases outside gene matches: 7. The CDR3 covers 16 residues. CDR1 is MGHDK and CDR2 is SYGVNS in the germline V gene. The CDR3 here is CASSDEGGLGNQPQHF. CDR3 coding DNA: TGTGCCAGCAGTGACGAAGGGGGCTTGGGCAATCAGCCCCAGCATTTT.

The V call is TRBV19, the J call TRBJ1-1; possibly TRBD1 for D (5 bases). The CDR3 extends over 13 amino acids. Germline values: CDR1 LNHDA, CDR2 SQIVND (reference sequence). V was clipped by 3 bases and J by 6 bases, with 11 bases between them. This chain's CDR3 is CASSIRRGAEAFF. CDR3 nucleotide sequence: TGTGCCAGTAGTATTAGAAGGGGCGCTGAAGCTTTCTTT. Full variable domain (outside the CDR3, taken from reference TRBV19 and TRBJ1-1): DGGITQSPKYLFRKEGQNVTLSCEQNLNHDAMYWYRQDPGQGLRLIYYSQIVNDFQKGDIAEGYSVSREKKESFPLTVTSAQKNPTAFYLCASSIRRGAEAFFGQGTRLTVV.

The chain links TRBV19 to TRBJ1-5; 8 bases line up with TRBD1. Germline loops: CDR1 LNHDA, CDR2 SQIVND (reference sequence). This CDR3 spans 16 amino acids. V lost 3 bases to trimming and J lost 3 bases; unmatched junction nucleotides: 7. The CDR3 reads CASSMPPGGSNQPQHF. The CDR3 DNA sequence: TGTGCCAGTAGTATGCCTCCAGGGGGCTCCAATCAGCCCCAGCATTTT.

The chain employs TRBV19 and TRBJ2-3; no reliable D call. V was pared by 5 bases and J by 0 bases, with 15 bases between. The CDR3 consists of 16 residues. Germline V gives CDR1 LNHDA, CDR2 SQIVND (reference sequence). The CDR3 region has the DNA TGTGCCAGTAGTCCAAGTCAGTCCCTTAGCACAGATACGCAGTATTTT. It is translated as CASSPSQSLSTDTQYF. The whole variable domain, filled in from reference TRBV19 and TRBJ2-3, reads DGGITQSPKYLFRKEGQNVTLSCEQNLNHDAMYWYRQDPGQGLRLIYYSQIVNDFQKGDIAEGYSVSREKKESFPLTVTSAQKNPTAFYLCASSPSQSLSTDTQYFGPGTRLTVL.

The V gene is TRBV15, the J gene TRBJ1-2; D unresolved. The CDR3 runs 14 residues. The germline V gene has CDR1 LNHNV and CDR2 YYDKDF (reference sequence). Trimming pared 0 bases from V and 8 bases from J, leaving 13 bases between. The CDR3 nucleotides read TGTGCCACCAGCAGAGAGAGATATTTTGAAGGCTACACCTTC. Its protein is CATSRERYFEGYTF.

The rearrangement uses TRBV9 and TRBJ2-5, with TRBD1 as a possible D gene (6 bases). The CDR3 loop spans 14 amino acids. Germline V gene lookup returns CDR1 SGDLS and CDR2 YYNGEE. V dropped 0 bases and J dropped 7 bases, with 13 bases sitting between them. The CDR3 sequence: CASSVDPGVATQYF. The DNA of the CDR3 is TGTGCCAGCAGCGTAGATCCAGGGGTGGCGACCCAGTACTTC.

The V call is TRBV28, the J call TRBJ2-7; TRBD2 matches 9 bases. Germline lookup yields CDR1 MDHEN and CDR2 SYDVKM. The CDR3 has 15 residues. The ends lost 3 bases at V and 3 bases at J; junction bases unmatched: 6. CDR3 sequence: CASSLGTSKNYEQYF. The CDR3 DNA sequence: TGTGCCAGCAGTTTGGGGACTAGCAAAAACTACGAGCAGTACTTC.

The rearrangement uses TRBV19 and TRBJ1-2, with TRBD1 identical over 8 bases. V shed 3 bases, J shed 8 bases, and the junction held 8 bases outside the gene matches. The CDR3 has 14 amino acids. Germline assignment: CDR1 LNHDA and CDR2 SQIVND (reference sequence). CDR3 sequence reads: CASSIFGQGGGYTF. As DNA, the CDR3 is TGTGCCAGTAGTATTTTCGGACAGGGAGGAGGCTACACCTTC.

The chain links TRBV5-1 to TRBJ2-7; 7 bases are shared with TRBD2. V gave up 1 base and J gave up 6 bases; unmatched junction bases: 7. The CDR3 covers 14 residues. From germline, CDR1 is SGHRS and CDR2 YFSETQ. The CDR3 bases are TGCGCCAGCAGCTTGAGGGACTACCCCAGCGAGCAGTACTTC. Translated, it gives CASSLRDYPSEQYF.

The gene calls are TRBV5-1 and TRBJ2-5; 11 nucleotides match TRBD2. Germline CDR1 reads SGHRS; CDR2 reads YFSETQ. V trimming: 4 bases; J trimming: 2 bases; junction bases outside the gene matches: 10. CDR3 length: 17 amino acids. This CDR3 is CASSRLAGNYLQETQYF. The CDR3 DNA is TGCGCCAGCAGCAGACTAGCGGGGAACTATCTACAAGAGACCCAGTACTTC.

V usage is TRBV2 and J usage is TRBJ2-2, with a weak D call TRBD1 (7 bases). V lost 6 bases, J lost 7 bases, and 15 bases lay in between. This CDR3 is 14 amino acids long. The germline V gene encodes CDR1 SNHLY and CDR2 FYNNEI. The CDR3 is CASRTDREVGELFF. CDR3 sequence (DNA): TGTGCCAGCAGGACCGACAGGGAGGTCGGGGAGCTGTTTTTT.

J is TRBJ2-7 and V is TRBV4-1; no firm D call. The germline CDR1 and CDR2 sequences are MGHRA and YSYEKL. The CDR3 covers 12 residues. V was shortened by 4 bases and J by 3 bases, with 7 bases between the two germline ends. CDR3 amino acids: CASSPTGYEQYF. The CDR3 bases are TGCGCCAGCAGCCCGACGGGCTACGAGCAGTACTTC.

The V and J genes are TRBV25-1 and TRBJ2-5, with D perhaps TRBD1 (6 bases). Looked up from germline, CDR1 is MGHDK and CDR2 is SYGVNS. This CDR3 spans 14 amino acids. Trimming took 2 bases from V and 12 from J, leaving 19 bases between them. CDR3 sequence reads: CASSEEFPRDKKYF. Here the CDR3 DNA reads TGTGCCAGCAGTGAAGAATTTCCCCGGGACAAGAAGTACTTC.

The rearrangement joins TRBV28 to TRBJ1-2, with 10 nucleotides matching TRBD1. CDR1 and CDR2 (germline): MDHEN, SYDVKM. With 7 bases clipped from V and 4 bases from J, the junction kept 6 bases outside the gene matches. The CDR3 has 14 residues. Here the CDR3 reads CASITGTGVYGYTF. The CDR3 DNA reads TGTGCCAGCATCACAGGGACAGGGGTCTATGGCTACACCTTC.

The V gene is TRBV27, the J gene TRBJ2-3; 15 bases fit TRBD2. The V and J ends lost 6 bases and 4 bases, in that order; junction bases with no gene match: 5. Germline V gene data show CDR1 as MNHEY and CDR2 as SMNVEV (reference sequence). The CDR3 contains 16 residues. The CDR3, as DNA: TGTGCCAGCAGGGGACTAGCGGGAGGAGCTCCAGATACGCAGTATTTT. This sequence encodes CASRGLAGGAPDTQYF.

V and J are TRBV28 and TRBJ2-3, with TRBD2 matching 8 bases. The CDR3 sequence is 16 residues long. Germline V gene sequence: CDR1 MDHEN, CDR2 SYDVKM. The V and J ends lost 2 bases and 3 bases, in that order; junction bases with no gene match: 7. The CDR3 is CASSLPSGSRTDTQYF. The CDR3 nucleotides read TGTGCCAGCAGTTTACCCAGCGGGAGTAGGACAGATACGCAGTATTTT.

This sequence joins TRBV7-2 and TRBJ2-3; TRBD1 aligns across 7 bases. V lost 1 base, J lost 9 bases, and 4 bases stayed unmatched. The CDR3 loop spans 13 amino acids. Germline CDR1 and CDR2: SGHTA and FQGNSA. The CDR3 sequence is CASSLDADRTQYF. CDR3 sequence (DNA): TGTGCCAGCAGCTTAGACGCGGACAGGACGCAGTATTTT.

The chain is built from TRBV9 and TRBJ1-2, with D hard to call. Trimming took off 4 bases at V and 4 bases at J, with 17 bases between the two ends. Germline CDR1 SGDLS, CDR2 YYNGEE. The CDR3 runs 15 residues. The CDR3: CASSPRSQAIYGYTF. CDR3 bases: TGTGCCAGCAGCCCCCGAAGCCAGGCAATCTATGGCTACACCTTC.